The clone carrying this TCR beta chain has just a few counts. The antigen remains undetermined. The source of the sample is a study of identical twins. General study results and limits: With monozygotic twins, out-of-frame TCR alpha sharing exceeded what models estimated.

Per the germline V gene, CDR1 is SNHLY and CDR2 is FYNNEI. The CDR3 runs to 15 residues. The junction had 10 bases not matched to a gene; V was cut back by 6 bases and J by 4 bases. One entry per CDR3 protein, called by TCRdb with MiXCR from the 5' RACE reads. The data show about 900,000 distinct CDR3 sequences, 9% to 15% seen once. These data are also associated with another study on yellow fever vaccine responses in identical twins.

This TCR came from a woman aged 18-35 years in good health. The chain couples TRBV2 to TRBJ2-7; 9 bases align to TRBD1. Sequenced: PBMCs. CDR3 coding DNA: TGTGCCAGCAGCCCCCGGGGACAGGGAATATACGAGCAGTACTTC. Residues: CASSPRGQGIYEQYF. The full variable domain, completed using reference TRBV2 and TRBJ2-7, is EPEVTQTPSHQVTQMGQEVILRCVPISNHLYFYWYRQILGQKVEFLVSFYNNEISEKSEIFDDQFSVERPDGSNFTLKIRSTKLEDSAMYFCASSPRGQGIYEQYFGPGTRLTVT.